This T cell receptor beta chain was documented in a study of neoadjuvant anti-PD-1 for oral cavity cancer. Only in-frame clones appear in the TCRdb table, and some are missing; sequencing was by immunoSEQ multiplex PCR. The repertoire has roughly 18,000 clones, approximately 79% of them found once; the top ten carry over 2.5%. In this sample, this clone turned up a few times. The V gene end was trimmed by 4 bases and the J gene end by 4 bases; junction bases not matched to a gene: 8. This CDR3 has 16 amino acids. The germline V gene encodes CDR1 SNHLY and CDR2 FYNNEI. The input for sequencing was PBMCs, taken before nivolumab (anti-PD-1) treatment. The sequence came from a person between 40 and 80 years old with oral cavity squamous cell carcinoma. The chain carries TRBV2 and TRBJ2-1, with 9 bases fitting TRBD1. This CDR3 is CASSGTGVPTYNEQFF. CDR3 coding DNA: TGTGCCAGCAGTGGGACAGGGGTCCCGACTTACAATGAGCAGTTCTTC.